The next 28 T cell receptor beta chains were all read from a single sample in a study of radiotherapy plus CTLA-4 blockade in lung cancer. The assay was immunoSEQ multiplex PCR, and TCRdb's table has in-frame clones only and misses some. Of tens of thousands of clones in the sample, around 80% were seen once. The sample in question was peripheral blood, obtained from a patient treated with radiotherapy plus ipilimumab. The receptors were gathered from a human donor with non-small cell lung cancer who had a complete response to radiotherapy plus ipilimumab.

This clone appeared once. V and J are TRBV11-3 and TRBJ1-4, with D possibly TRBD1 on 6 matching bases. Germline V lookup: CDR1 SGHNT, CDR2 YENEEA. Trimming took 4 bases from V and 1 from J, leaving 10 bases between them. The CDR3 contains 15 residues. For the CDR3, the DNA is TGTGCCAGCAGCTCCCGGGACATAACTAATGAAAAACTGTTTTTT. Encoded protein: CASSSRDITNEKLFF.

This clone came up once. This chain connects TRBV5-4 to TRBJ1-1; tentatively, D is TRBD1 (5 bases). The germline V gene has CDR1 SGHNT and CDR2 YYREEE (reference sequence). V was clipped by 3 bases and J by 5 bases, with 14 bases between them. CDR3 length: 14 amino acids. The CDR3 nucleotides read TGTGCCAGCAGCTCCCCGGGGGAACGGACTGAAGCTTTCTTT. Translating gives CASSSPGERTEAFF.

The chain recombines TRBV7-2 with TRBJ1-2; D is possibly TRBD1 (5 bases). Per germline, CDR1 SGHTA and CDR2 FQGNSA. V was cut by 0 bases and J by 9 bases, with 20 bases left in between. The CDR3 has 16 residues. CDR3 region: CASSLASGRGESRYTF. In DNA form, the CDR3 reads TGTGCCAGCAGCTTAGCGTCCGGCAGAGGGGAAAGTCGCTACACCTTC.

The gene calls are TRBV5-1 and TRBJ1-1, with D possibly being TRBD1 (5 bases). Trimming took off 3 bases at V and 0 bases at J, with 12 bases between the two ends. From germline, CDR1 is SGHRS and CDR2 YFSETQ. CDR3 length equals 15 residues. The CDR3 sequence is CASSSGLGMNTEAFF. The DNA of the CDR3 is TGCGCCAGCAGCTCGGGACTGGGAATGAACACTGAAGCTTTCTTT. The full variable domain, its missing parts supplied by reference TRBV5-1 and TRBJ1-1, is KAGVTQTPRYLIKTRGQQVTLSCSPISGHRSVSWYQQTPGQGLQFLFEYFSETQRNKGNFPGRFSGRQFSNSRSEMNVSTLELGDSALYLCASSSGLGMNTEAFFGQGTRLTVV.

In this sample, this clone turned up a few times. The rearrangement links TRBV10-3 to TRBJ1-2; tentatively, D is TRBD1 (6 bases). The CDR3 consists of 13 residues. In germline, CDR1 is ENHRY, CDR2 SYGVKD. The V end lost 10 bases, the J end lost 0 bases, and 12 bases lay between the germline ends. The DNA for the CDR3 is TGTGCCAGCGGTGGGGGCCCTAACTATGGCTACACCTTC. As protein: CASGGGPNYGYTF.

This clone was seen just once. The V call is TRBV19, the J call TRBJ2-1; D is possibly TRBD2 (6 bases). The V and J ends lost 7 bases and 0 bases respectively, with 10 bases between them. CDR3 length: 14 residues. Germline CDR1 reads LNHDA; CDR2 reads SQIVND (reference sequence). As DNA, the CDR3 is TGTGCCAGTAAGGACGGGAGCTCCTACAATGAGCAGTTCTTC. It specifies CASKDGSSYNEQFF.

The J gene is TRBJ1-1, the V gene TRBV6-6; D unresolved. This CDR3 comprises 14 residues. The germline V and J ends were trimmed by 2 bases and 5 bases, with 12 bases remaining between them. The V gene's germline CDR1 is MNHNY and CDR2 SVGAGI (reference sequence). Here the CDR3 DNA reads TGTGCCAGCAGTTACGACCGGGTTCGAACTGAAGCTTTCTTT. Translated: CASSYDRVRTEAFF.

The chain recombines TRBV5-5 with TRBJ1-3; D gene unclear. V was pared by 2 bases and J by 0 bases, with 12 bases between. Germline V lookup: CDR1 SGHKS, CDR2 YYEKEE (reference sequence). There are 16 residues in the CDR3. The CDR3, as DNA: TGTGCCAGCAGCTTTGTGGGCTCCCGCTCTGGAAACACCATATATTTT. As protein: CASSFVGSRSGNTIYF.

J is TRBJ2-2 and V is TRBV30; the D is unclear. V was pared by 2 bases and J by 7 bases, with 11 bases between. CDR3 size: 13 residues. Looked up from germline, CDR1 is GTSNPN and CDR2 is SVGIG (reference sequence). The CDR3 is CAWSQAGHGELFF. The CDR3, as DNA: TGTGCCTGGAGTCAGGCAGGCCACGGGGAGCTGTTTTTT.

The V gene is TRBV9, the J gene TRBJ1-1; D is uncertain. CDR3 length: 15 amino acids. The germline gives CDR1 SGDLS, CDR2 YYNGEE. Trimming shortened V by 0 bases and J by 0 bases, and 9 bases separated the two germline ends. The DNA for the CDR3 is TGTGCCAGCAGCGTAGTATCCAGATTGAACACTGAAGCTTTCTTT. Amino acids: CASSVVSRLNTEAFF.

The CDR3 bases are TGTGCCAGCAGTTACTCGGCCTCTGGGGCCAACGTCCTGACTTTC. Translating gives CASSYSASGANVLTF. The chain has TRBV6-6 and TRBJ2-6; no clear D gene. Trimming left V 0 bases short and J 0 bases short, with 3 bases between. The CDR3 covers 15 residues. Germline CDR1 is MNHNY and CDR2 is SVGAGI (reference sequence).

CDR3 sequence (DNA): TGTGCCAGCACTACCAGCAATTTCGATGAGCAGTTCTTC. Protein product: CASTTSNFDEQFF. The J gene is TRBJ2-1, the V gene TRBV11-3; D unresolved. Germline V gene data show CDR1 as SGHNT and CDR2 as YENEEA. This CDR3 has 13 amino acids. V was cut by 7 bases and J by 8 bases, with 15 bases left in between.

The rearrangement joins TRBV19 to TRBJ1-2; D gene unclear. Trimming took 6 bases from V and 2 from J, leaving 10 bases between them. The CDR3 runs to 13 residues. CDR1 and CDR2 from the germline V gene are LNHDA and SQIVND (reference sequence). Here the CDR3 DNA reads TGTGCCAGTAGGGCCAGCCCAAACTATGGCTACACCTTC. It codes for CASRASPNYGYTF.

The J gene is TRBJ2-3, the V gene TRBV7-2; 7 nucleotides agree with TRBD1. J was trimmed by 4 bases and V by 0 bases; bases with no gene match: 4. Germline V gene data show CDR1 as SGHTA and CDR2 as FQGNSA. This CDR3 contains 15 residues. CDR3 in amino acids: CASSLARTGSDTQYF. The DNA of the CDR3 is TGTGCCAGCAGCTTAGCGCGGACAGGATCAGATACGCAGTATTTT. The variable domain in full, completed from reference TRBV7-2 and TRBJ2-3, reads GAGVSQSPSNKVTEKGKDVELRCDPISGHTALYWYRQSLGQGLEFLIYFQGNSAPDKSGLPSDRFSAERTGGSVSTLTIQRTQQEDSAVYLCASSLARTGSDTQYFGPGTRLTVL.

The chain employs TRBV6-5 and TRBJ2-7; a weak D match, TRBD2 (5 bases). V lost 6 bases and J 2 bases, leaving 11 bases between the germline ends. Germline CDR1 reads MNHEY; CDR2 reads SVGAGI. The CDR3 runs 13 residues. The CDR3 sequence: CASREEVPYEQYF. CDR3 DNA sequence: TGTGCCAGCAGAGAGGAGGTCCCCTACGAGCAGTACTTC.

This chain joins TRBV6-5 and TRBJ1-1; D remains unclear. The CDR3 sequence is 13 residues long. In germline, CDR1 is MNHEY, CDR2 SVGAGI. V was trimmed by 6 bases and J by 1 base, leaving 9 bases between them. In DNA form, the CDR3 reads TGTGCCAGCAGCCAGGCCGGGAACACTGAAGCTTTCTTT. Encoded protein: CASSQAGNTEAFF.

V is TRBV7-6 and J is TRBJ2-1; TRBD1 might be the D (6 bases). CDR1 SGHVS and CDR2 FNYEAQ come from the germline V gene. The CDR3 extends over 12 amino acids. Between the trimmed V and J ends, which lost 4 bases and 7 bases, there was a span of 8 bases. The CDR3 coding sequence is TGTGCCAGCAGCTCCCAGGGGAATGAGCAGTTCTTC. Its protein is CASSSQGNEQFF.

V is TRBV20-1 and J is TRBJ2-5, with a tentative D call TRBD2 (5 bases). Trimming removed 3 bases from V and 8 bases from J, with 7 bases in between. This CDR3 comprises 10 residues. Per germline, CDR1 DFQATT and CDR2 SNEGSKA (reference sequence). Here the CDR3 reads CSASGRTQYF. As DNA, the CDR3 is TGCAGTGCTAGTGGGAGAACCCAGTACTTC.

The chain joins TRBV7-6 to TRBJ2-7, with 9 bases matching TRBD1. The length of the CDR3 is 16 residues. The germline CDR1 and CDR2 sequences are SGHVS and FNYEAQ. V shed 2 bases and J 3 bases; nucleotides not matched to a gene: 8. As DNA, the CDR3 is TGTGCCAGCAGCTTATCCCACCCGGGACAGGGCTACGAGCAGTACTTC. It is translated as CASSLSHPGQGYEQYF.

In its sample, this clone was seen once. V gene TRBV15 combines with J gene TRBJ1-4, with D hard to call. CDR1 is LNHNV, CDR2 YYDKDF, per germline (reference sequence). The CDR3 length is 13 residues. The ends were cut back, 8 bases at V and 0 bases at J, with 7 bases in the middle. The CDR3 protein is CATGRATNEKLFF. CDR3 nucleotides: TGTGCCACCGGGCGGGCAACTAATGAAAAACTGTTTTTT.

This chain connects TRBV29-1 to TRBJ1-6; perhaps TRBD1 as D (5 bases). Per germline, CDR1 SQVTM and CDR2 ANQGSEA. There are 13 residues in the CDR3. V was clipped by 2 bases and J by 7 bases, with 9 bases between them. The CDR3 protein is CSVETGENSPLHF. DNA of the CDR3: TGCAGCGTTGAAACGGGGGAGAATTCACCCCTCCACTTT.

The chain uses TRBV9 and TRBJ2-2, with D perhaps TRBD2 (6 bases). The ends were cut back, 0 bases at V and 1 base at J, with 10 bases in the middle. The V gene's germline CDR1 is SGDLS and CDR2 YYNGEE. The CDR3 has 16 residues. The CDR3, as DNA: TGTGCCAGCAGCGTAGGGAATAGCGGGAACACCGGGGAGCTGTTTTTT. It is translated as CASSVGNSGNTGELFF.

V usage is TRBV7-6 and J usage is TRBJ2-2; TRBD1 matches at 7 bases. CDR1 and CDR2 (germline): SGHVS, FNYEAQ. The CDR3 sequence is 17 residues long. With 6 bases clipped from V and 1 base from J, the junction kept 11 bases outside the gene matches. The CDR3 nucleotides read TGTGCCAGCAGAACGGCTACAGGGGTTAGGAACACCGGGGAGCTGTTTTTT. This translates into CASRTATGVRNTGELFF.

This sequence joins TRBV21-1 and TRBJ2-7; the tabulated D call, TRBD2, remains unverified against the DNA. TRBV21-1 is listed as a pseudogene. The CDR3 is 15 amino acids. CDR3 bases: TGTGCCAGCAGCAAAACTACTAGCGAATCCTACGAGCAGTACGTC. This encodes CASSKTTSESYEQYV.

The J gene is TRBJ2-2, the V gene TRBV27; 9 nucleotides align to TRBD1. Germline assignment: CDR1 MNHEY and CDR2 SMNVEV (reference sequence). V was pared by 3 bases and J by 4 bases, with 6 bases of the junction left unmatched. This CDR3 region has 16 residues. This chain's CDR3 is CASSFKGDRVTGELFF. The CDR3 nucleotides are TGTGCCAGCAGTTTCAAAGGGGACAGGGTCACCGGGGAGCTGTTTTTT.

This rearrangement joins TRBV5-1 to TRBJ2-3; the D gene is possibly TRBD2 (5 bases). Trimming took off 4 bases at V and 2 bases at J, with 11 bases between the two ends. From germline, CDR1 is SGHRS and CDR2 YFSETQ. The CDR3 is 14 amino acids. The CDR3 here is CASSPGLNTDTQYF. The CDR3 coding sequence is TGCGCCAGCAGCCCTGGACTCAACACAGATACGCAGTATTTT.

This chain links TRBV30 with TRBJ1-1, with D perhaps TRBD1 (5 bases). Germline CDR1 reads GTSNPN; CDR2 reads SVGIG (reference sequence). The CDR3 has 15 amino acids. Trimming cost V 2 bases and J 1 base, with 14 bases left between them. The CDR3 sequence: CAWSFGRGWNTEAFF. The CDR3 DNA is TGTGCCTGGAGTTTCGGTAGGGGATGGAACACTGAAGCTTTCTTT.

The rearrangement uses TRBV7-9 and TRBJ2-3; D is ambiguous. V was cut by 1 base and J by 2 bases, with 10 bases left in between. This CDR3 contains 15 residues. Germline-derived CDR1 and CDR2 are SEHNR and FQNEAQ (reference sequence). CDR3 in amino acids: CASSLDSGYTDTQYF. The CDR3 DNA reads TGTGCCAGCAGCTTAGATTCTGGATACACAGATACGCAGTATTTT. Combining the CDR3 with reference TRBV7-9 and TRBJ2-3 gives the whole variable domain DTGVSQNPRHKITKRGQNVTFRCDPISEHNRLYWYRQTLGQGPEFLTYFQNEAQLEKSRLLSDRFSAERPKGSFSTLEIQRTEQGDSAMYLCASSLDSGYTDTQYFGPGTRLTVL.